A single sample is the source of the 2 T cell receptor beta chains below, sequenced in a study of T cell responses to AZD1222 COVID-19 vaccine. Using immunoSEQ multiplex PCR, the repertoire was profiled, and TCRdb retains in-frame clones only, with some absent. The sample yields 99,000 or so clones, approximately 86% seen once. Sequencing used peripheral blood, obtained 28 days after the second dose of the MenACWY control vaccine. Receptor source: an adult who received the MenACWY meningococcal vaccine as a control.

This chain joins TRBV5-1 and TRBJ1-6, with 10 bases that match TRBD1. This CDR3 contains 14 residues. Germline trimming cut 4 bases from V and 9 bases from J; bases unmatched to any gene: 4. Germline values: CDR1 SGHRS, CDR2 YFSETQ. DNA of the CDR3: TGCGCCAGCAGCCCGGGACAGGGGCGTTCACCCCTCCACTTT. Translation: CASSPGQGRSPLHF. The entire variable domain, with the rest obtained from reference TRBV5-1 and TRBJ1-6, is as follows: KAGVTQTPRYLIKTRGQQVTLSCSPISGHRSVSWYQQTPGQGLQFLFEYFSETQRNKGNFPGRFSGRQFSNSRSEMNVSTLELGDSALYLCASSPGQGRSPLHFGNGTRLTVT.

This chain connects TRBV6-1 to TRBJ1-4; D remains ambiguous. The length of the CDR3 is 17 residues. V lost 0 bases to trimming and J lost 3 bases, with 14 bases between them. From germline, CDR1 is MNHNS and CDR2 SASEGT. This CDR3 reads CASSEAFVGISNEKLFF. In DNA, the CDR3 is TGTGCCAGCAGTGAAGCATTCGTGGGGATTTCTAATGAAAAACTGTTTTTT.